A single sample gave rise to the 28 T cell receptor beta chains below, sequenced in a study of lymphopenia after photon versus proton radiotherapy. The assay was immunoSEQ multiplex PCR, and TCRdb's table has in-frame clones only and misses some. The sample consists of 45,000 to 65,000 clones, about four fifths of them appearing once. The source was peripheral blood, collected from a patient treated with photon-based radiotherapy. The receptors were gathered from a man between 50 and 59 years old with gastric cancer.

This chain joins TRBV5-1 and TRBJ1-3; no definite D call. The germline gives CDR1 SGHRS, CDR2 YFSETQ. This CDR3 has 15 residues. Trimming removed 0 bases at V and 4 bases at J, with 11 bases between. In nucleotides, the CDR3 is TGCGCCAGCAGCTTGGCGCCCGGACTGGGAAACACCATATATTTT. Amino acid sequence: CASSLAPGLGNTIYF.

This clone has only one observation. The rearrangement joins TRBV7-9 to TRBJ1-1; TRBD1 matches at 7 bases. The V gene end was trimmed by 3 bases and the J gene end by 4 bases; junction bases not matched to a gene: 8. Germline CDR1 SEHNR, CDR2 FQNEAQ (reference sequence). CDR3 length: 15 amino acids. CDR3 in amino acids: CASSLDRQGPTEAFF. The CDR3 region has the DNA TGTGCCAGCAGCTTGGACCGACAGGGCCCCACTGAAGCTTTCTTT.

The gene calls are TRBV2 and TRBJ1-5, with a tentative D call TRBD1 (5 bases). The CDR3 runs 15 residues. V was trimmed by 7 bases and J by 2 bases, leaving 15 bases between them. Germline-derived CDR1 and CDR2 are SNHLY and FYNNEI. CDR3 coding DNA: TGTGCCAGCAACGGTGGGGCGCAGGGCAATCAGCCCCAGCATTTT. It encodes CASNGGAQGNQPQHF.

V usage is TRBV7-3 and J usage is TRBJ2-3, with D perhaps being TRBD1 or TRBD2 (5 bases each). The germline V gene has CDR1 SGHTA and CDR2 FQGTGA. Trimming left V 5 bases short and J 1 base short, with 13 bases between. The CDR3 is 15 residues long. The DNA for the CDR3 is TGTGCCAGCAGCATCCGGGACGGCGGCACAGATACGCAGTATTTT. This codes for CASSIRDGGTDTQYF.

This clone was seen a few times. Other DNA sequences in this specimen translate into the identical CDR3. The chain is built from TRBV19 and TRBJ1-1; D unresolved. V lost 6 bases and J lost 1, with 3 bases in between. CDR1 is LNHDA, CDR2 SQIVND, per germline (reference sequence). This CDR3 has 11 amino acids. The CDR3, as DNA: TGTGCCAGTAGGCAGAACACTGAAGCTTTCTTT. Protein product: CASRQNTEAFF.

The chain carries TRBV18 and TRBJ2-7; D not certain. From germline, CDR1 is KGHSH and CDR2 LQKENI. CDR3 length: 13 amino acids. Trimming pared 0 bases from V and 2 bases from J, leaving 5 bases between. The CDR3 DNA reads as TGTGCCAGCTCACCACCGGCGACCTACGAGCAGTACTTC. It encodes CASSPPATYEQYF.

The rearrangement uses TRBV15 and TRBJ2-3; D call uncertain. The CDR3 loop spans 14 amino acids. Trimming took 1 base from V and 2 from J, leaving 7 bases between them. Germline V gene sequence: CDR1 LNHNV, CDR2 YYDKDF (reference sequence). CDR3: CATSRGPNTDTQYF. The CDR3 DNA is TGTGCCACCAGCAGAGGACCGAACACAGATACGCAGTATTTT. The full variable domain, with the rest looked up from reference TRBV15 and TRBJ2-3, is DAMVIQNPRYQVTQFGKPVTLSCSQTLNHNVMYWYQQKSSQAPKLLFHYYDKDFNNEADTPDNFQSRRPNTSFCFLDIRSPGLGDTAMYLCATSRGPNTDTQYFGPGTRLTVL.

Here the CDR3 reads CASSYSSWASGNTIYF. In DNA form, the CDR3 reads TGTGCCAGCAGTTACTCGTCTTGGGCCTCTGGAAACACCATATATTTT. The gene calls are TRBV6-5 and TRBJ1-3; D is undetermined. The V end lost 0 bases, the J end lost 0 bases, and 9 bases lay between the germline ends. Germline lookup yields CDR1 MNHEY and CDR2 SVGAGI. This CDR3 is built from 16 residues.

The chain has TRBV7-2 and TRBJ1-1; tentatively, D is TRBD1 (5 bases). This CDR3 comprises 14 residues. The germline gives CDR1 SGHTA, CDR2 FQGNSA. Trimming removed 4 bases from V and 0 bases from J, with 9 bases in between. CDR3 protein: CASSSGNMNTEAFF. As DNA, the CDR3 is TGTGCCAGCAGCTCAGGGAACATGAACACTGAAGCTTTCTTT.

V is TRBV5-4 and J is TRBJ1-3, with 7 bases that match TRBD1. The CDR3 has 15 amino acids. Germline V lookup: CDR1 SGHNT, CDR2 YYREEE (reference sequence). V dropped 2 bases and J dropped 1; count of bases not matched to a gene: 3. In DNA, the CDR3 is TGTGCCAGCAGCTTAACAGGGGTGTCTGGAAACACCATATATTTT. Its translation is CASSLTGVSGNTIYF.

The V gene is TRBV11-2, the J gene TRBJ2-3; 10 bases align to TRBD2. Germline V gene lookup returns CDR1 SGHAT and CDR2 FQNNGV. The CDR3 has 18 amino acids. The ends lost 5 bases at V and 2 bases at J; junction bases unmatched: 13. CDR3 in DNA: TGTGCCAGCAGCCCCAATATGGCCCTAGCGGGGGACACAGATACGCAGTATTTT. Its protein product is CASSPNMALAGDTDTQYF.

With respect to this clone: The sample contains more than one DNA sequence encoding this CDR3. This chain uses TRBV7-2 with TRBJ1-1; 8 bases agree with TRBD1. Unmatched junction bases numbered 14, after V lost 6 bases and J lost 5 bases. The CDR3 length is 16 residues. Germline-derived CDR1 and CDR2 are SGHTA and FQGNSA. This CDR3 reads CASRPGTGGFGTEAFF. The CDR3 DNA reads as TGTGCCAGCAGGCCCGGGACAGGAGGCTTTGGGACTGAAGCTTTCTTT.

The chain has TRBV28 and TRBJ1-1, with TRBD1 matching 7 bases. J gave up 4 bases and V 6 bases, and 8 bases lay outside the gene matches. Germline CDR1 and CDR2: MDHEN and SYDVKM. The CDR3 totals 14 residues. In DNA, the CDR3 is TGTGCCAGCAGCGGAACCCCAGGGGGCACTGAAGCTTTCTTT. As protein: CASSGTPGGTEAFF.

V and J are TRBV6-5 and TRBJ1-1; no definite D call. The CDR3 contains 13 residues. From germline, CDR1 is MNHEY and CDR2 SVGAGI. The V end lost 4 bases, the J end lost 2 bases, and 8 bases lay between the germline ends. CDR3 in amino acids: CASSSTENTEAFF. The CDR3 DNA reads TGTGCCAGCAGTTCTACAGAAAACACTGAAGCTTTCTTT.

V and J are TRBV10-3 and TRBJ2-7; TRBD2 matches at 11 bases. V trimming: 0 bases; J trimming: 5 bases; junction bases outside the gene matches: 6. Germline V gene lookup returns CDR1 ENHRY and CDR2 SYGVKD. The CDR3 loop spans 16 amino acids. The CDR3 DNA is TGTGCCATCAGTGAGTCGGGAATTAGCGGGAGGGACGAGCAGTACTTC. This encodes CAISESGISGRDEQYF.

The V call is TRBV6-5, the J call TRBJ2-7; TRBD2 matches 7 bases. The CDR3 totals 14 residues. J was trimmed by 3 bases and V by 5 bases; bases with no gene match: 7. Germline V lookup: CDR1 MNHEY, CDR2 SVGAGI. The CDR3 loop is CASSRRGRDYEQYF. The CDR3 region has the DNA TGTGCCAGCAGTCGACGGGGGAGGGACTACGAGCAGTACTTC.

In this sample, this clone turned up once. The rearrangement uses TRBV5-1 and TRBJ1-1; D is ambiguous. Trimming shortened V by 0 bases and J by 8 bases, and 11 bases separated the two germline ends. This CDR3 comprises 13 residues. Per germline, CDR1 SGHRS and CDR2 YFSETQ. CDR3 protein: CASSLALTAEAFF. The CDR3 DNA follows: TGCGCCAGCAGCTTGGCCCTAACAGCAGAAGCTTTCTTT.

V and J are TRBV19 and TRBJ1-2; 7 bases line up with TRBD1. Germline lookup yields CDR1 LNHDA and CDR2 SQIVND (reference sequence). The length of the CDR3 is 13 residues. V dropped 4 bases and J dropped 4; count of bases not matched to a gene: 3. The CDR3 here is CASSTTGPYGYTF. The CDR3 coding sequence is TGTGCCAGTAGTACGACAGGGCCCTATGGCTACACCTTC. The full variable domain, its missing parts supplied by reference TRBV19 and TRBJ1-2, is DGGITQSPKYLFRKEGQNVTLSCEQNLNHDAMYWYRQDPGQGLRLIYYSQIVNDFQKGDIAEGYSVSREKKESFPLTVTSAQKNPTAFYLCASSTTGPYGYTFGSGTRLTVV.

V gene TRBV19 combines with J gene TRBJ1-2, with TRBD1 matching 7 bases. Per the germline V gene, CDR1 is LNHDA and CDR2 is SQIVND (reference sequence). J was trimmed by 4 bases and V by 7 bases; bases with no gene match: 6. This CDR3 comprises 13 residues. This CDR3 reads CASTPGQSYGYTF. The CDR3 DNA reads as TGTGCCAGTACCCCGGGACAGTCCTATGGCTACACCTTC. Looking up the rest from reference TRBV19 and TRBJ1-2 gives the full variable domain: DGGITQSPKYLFRKEGQNVTLSCEQNLNHDAMYWYRQDPGQGLRLIYYSQIVNDFQKGDIAEGYSVSREKKESFPLTVTSAQKNPTAFYLCASTPGQSYGYTFGSGTRLTVV.

V gene TRBV7-9 combines with J gene TRBJ2-1; the D gene is possibly TRBD2 (5 bases). This CDR3 is 14 amino acids long. V was clipped by 1 base and J by 6 bases, with 10 bases between them. Germline CDR1 reads SEHNR; CDR2 reads FQNEAQ (reference sequence). CDR3 sequence: CASSLEGARNEQFF. The CDR3 coding sequence is TGTGCCAGCAGCTTAGAGGGAGCGCGCAATGAGCAGTTCTTC. The full variable domain, in which reference TRBV7-9 and TRBJ2-1 provide the parts outside the CDR3, is DTGVSQNPRHKITKRGQNVTFRCDPISEHNRLYWYRQTLGQGPEFLTYFQNEAQLEKSRLLSDRFSAERPKGSFSTLEIQRTEQGDSAMYLCASSLEGARNEQFFGPGTRLTVL.

The V call is TRBV7-2, the J call TRBJ2-7; D is uncertain. In germline, CDR1 is SGHTA, CDR2 FQGNSA. With 1 base removed from V and 4 bases from J, the gap between germline ends came to 5 bases. The CDR3 sequence is 12 residues long. CDR3 in DNA: TGTGCCAGCAGCTTAGATTTTTACGAGCAGTACTTC. As protein: CASSLDFYEQYF.

The chain couples TRBV6-6 to TRBJ1-4; tentatively, D is TRBD1 (6 bases). From germline, CDR1 is MNHNY and CDR2 SVGAGI (reference sequence). The CDR3 spans 16 residues. Trimming stripped 6 bases from V and 0 bases from J, with 14 bases between. The CDR3 DNA reads TGTGCCAGCAGCGACTTACAGGGACCAACTAATGAAAAACTGTTTTTT. Protein product: CASSDLQGPTNEKLFF.

This clone was seen more than once but under ten times. The rearrangement uses TRBV10-2 and TRBJ2-7; no reliable D call. This CDR3 region has 14 residues. Germline-derived CDR1 and CDR2 are WSHSY and SAAADI. The V and J ends lost 3 bases and 0 bases respectively, with 9 bases between them. The CDR3 sequence is CASSENSDSYEQYF. CDR3 in DNA: TGCGCCAGCAGTGAAAACTCAGACTCCTACGAGCAGTACTTC.

The rearrangement links TRBV7-3 to TRBJ2-1, with 10 bases matching TRBD2. Germline CDR1 reads SGHTA; CDR2 reads FQGTGA. The ends lost 5 bases at V and 8 bases at J; junction bases unmatched: 9. CDR3 length: 15 residues. The CDR3 DNA reads TGTGCCAGCAGCAGAAGCGGGAGGGCCCTCGATGAGCAGTTCTTC. The encoded protein is CASSRSGRALDEQFF.

The V call is TRBV10-3, the J call TRBJ2-7; 8 bases are shared with TRBD1. Unmatched junction bases numbered 10, after V lost 4 bases and J lost 5 bases. CDR1 ENHRY and CDR2 SYGVKD come from the germline V gene. This CDR3 comprises 15 residues. The DNA for the CDR3 is TGTGCCATCAGTGGGTTCTTCAGGGGGCTCAACGAGCAGTACTTC. Protein product: CAISGFFRGLNEQYF.

The count of this clone is one. For the CDR3, the DNA is TGCGCCACCGATAAAGCGGCTGGAGGTTGCGAGCAGTACTTC. Protein: CATDKAAGGCEQYF. The chain has TRBV23-1 and TRBJ2-5; perhaps TRBD2 as D (5 bases). Near its end, the DNA agrees better with TRBJ2-7, so the J call may be wrong. TRBV23-1 belongs to the ORF category, with a function that is uncertain. This CDR3 region has 14 residues.

The CDR3 DNA reads TGTGCCATCAGTGCGGGGGAGACCCAGTACTTC. Its protein product is CAISAGETQYF. The rearrangement joins TRBV10-3 to TRBJ2-5; D possibly corresponds to TRBD2 (5 bases). The CDR3 spans 11 residues. V was cut by 4 bases and J by 5 bases, with 5 bases left in between. Germline loops: CDR1 ENHRY, CDR2 SYGVKD.

The CDR3 DNA reads as TGCAGCGTTGGAGAGGGGGGTAATCAGCCCCAGCATTTT. As protein: CSVGEGGNQPQHF. The chain carries TRBV29-1 and TRBJ1-5; TRBD1 might be the D (6 bases). The germline V and J ends were trimmed by 4 bases and 4 bases, with 11 bases remaining between them. Germline CDR1 SQVTM, CDR2 ANQGSEA. The CDR3 runs 13 residues.